The 24 T cell receptor beta chains below come from one sample, sequenced in a study of blood T cell repertoires in COVID-19. The method was immunoSEQ multiplex PCR; TCRdb's version includes in-frame clones alone and lacks a portion of them. The sample lists approximately 140,000 clones; roughly 79% were seen once. The sample taken for sequencing was peripheral blood. The source of these receptors is a human donor with acute or convalescent COVID-19. The donor label of this sample is uncertain.

The CDR3 region is CASSVNRQGKATGELFF. The DNA of the CDR3 is TGTGCCAGCAGCGTGAATCGACAGGGGAAGGCGACCGGGGAGCTGTTTTTT. The chain employs TRBV9 and TRBJ2-2; 8 bases agree with TRBD1. Germline values: CDR1 SGDLS, CDR2 YYNGEE. This CDR3 is built from 17 residues. V shed 2 bases and J 5 bases; nucleotides not matched to a gene: 11.

J is TRBJ1-2 and V is TRBV5-1; D is possibly TRBD1 (6 bases). The length of the CDR3 is 14 residues. The V and J ends lost 4 bases and 2 bases respectively, with 12 bases between them. CDR1 SGHRS and CDR2 YFSETQ come from the germline V gene. In DNA, the CDR3 is TGCGCCAGCAGCCCATACACAGGGAACTATGGCTACACCTTC. Protein product: CASSPYTGNYGYTF.

The V gene is TRBV11-3, the J gene TRBJ2-5, with TRBD2 as a possible D gene (6 bases). Germline lookup yields CDR1 SGHNT and CDR2 YENEEA. Deletions cut 5 bases from V and 8 bases from J, with 15 bases between. This CDR3 comprises 13 residues. CDR3 region: CASSRAGGPTQYF. The CDR3 DNA follows: TGTGCCAGCAGCCGGGCCGGGGGACCTACCCAGTACTTC. Full variable domain (remainder filled in from reference TRBV11-3 and TRBJ2-5): EAGVVQSPRYKIIEKKQPVAFWCNPISGHNTLYWYLQNLGQGPELLIRYENEEAVDDSQLPKDRFSAERLKGVDSTLKIQPAELGDSAVYLCASSRAGGPTQYFGPGTRLLVL.

The rearrangement uses TRBV7-2 and TRBJ2-2, with 8 bases fitting TRBD1. The CDR3 has 14 residues. Germline V lookup: CDR1 SGHTA, CDR2 FQGNSA. J lost 7 bases, V lost 5 bases, and 6 bases had no gene match. CDR3: CASSPDRVVGELFF. The CDR3 region has the DNA TGTGCCAGCAGCCCGGACAGGGTAGTCGGGGAGCTGTTTTTT.

The chain uses TRBV15 and TRBJ1-5; D remains ambiguous. V was shortened by 0 bases and J by 2 bases, with 8 bases between the two germline ends. Per germline, CDR1 LNHNV and CDR2 YYDKDF (reference sequence). CDR3 length: 15 residues. CDR3 region: CATSRDGQGNQPQHF. DNA for the CDR3: TGTGCCACCAGCAGAGATGGGCAGGGCAATCAGCCCCAGCATTTT.

The chain has TRBV20-1 and TRBJ2-1; D remains unclear. Germline V gene sequence: CDR1 DFQATT, CDR2 SNEGSKA (reference sequence). The length of the CDR3 is 11 residues. The germline V and J ends were trimmed by 4 bases and 6 bases, with 7 bases remaining between them. The CDR3 DNA reads as TGCAGTGCTAAACTCACCAATGAGCAGTTCTTC. This gives the protein CSAKLTNEQFF.

CDR3 loop: CASSQNKNTEAFF. The CDR3 coding sequence is TGTGCCAGCTCGCAAAACAAGAACACTGAAGCTTTCTTT. The chain couples TRBV18 to TRBJ1-1; D is uncertain. The V end lost 6 bases, the J end lost 1 base, and 9 bases lay between the germline ends. CDR1 is KGHSH and CDR2 is LQKENI in the germline V gene. The CDR3 runs 13 residues.

This chain links TRBV5-1 with TRBJ1-2; tentatively, D is TRBD1 (6 bases). The length of the CDR3 is 17 residues. Germline CDR1 and CDR2: SGHRS and YFSETQ. V was pared by 0 bases and J by 4 bases, with 19 bases between. The CDR3 region is CASSLVAGERPRYGYTF. CDR3 in DNA: TGCGCCAGCAGCTTGGTTGCAGGGGAGCGCCCTCGCTATGGCTACACCTTC.

The chain is built from TRBV6-5 and TRBJ2-4; 8 bases are shared with TRBD1. Germline loops: CDR1 MNHEY, CDR2 SVGAGI. This CDR3 spans 14 amino acids. The junction had 4 bases not matched to a gene; V was cut back by 5 bases and J by 4 bases. The CDR3 protein is CASSTDRVKNIQYF. The CDR3 region has the DNA TGTGCCAGCAGTACGGACAGGGTAAAAAACATTCAGTACTTC.

The rearrangement uses TRBV7-9 and TRBJ1-1, with TRBD1 matching over 8 bases. Germline CDR1 SEHNR, CDR2 FQNEAQ (reference sequence). The junction had 6 bases not matched to a gene; V was cut back by 5 bases and J by 7 bases. The CDR3 sequence is 13 residues long. The CDR3 region is CASSPGGQVEAFF. The CDR3 coding sequence is TGTGCCAGCAGCCCCGGGGGACAGGTTGAAGCTTTCTTT.

The V call is TRBV11-2, the J call TRBJ1-2, with 8 bases that match TRBD1. The junction had 3 bases not matched to a gene; V was cut back by 1 base and J by 2 bases. Per the germline V gene, CDR1 is SGHAT and CDR2 is FQNNGV. The CDR3 is made up of 15 amino acids. The CDR3 is CASSLAPGGNYGYTF. The CDR3, as DNA: TGTGCCAGCAGCTTAGCCCCAGGGGGCAACTATGGCTACACCTTC.

The chain recombines TRBV2 with TRBJ2-2, with 7 bases that match TRBD2. Germline V gives CDR1 SNHLY, CDR2 FYNNEI. There are 16 residues in the CDR3. The ends lost 3 bases at V and 3 bases at J; junction bases unmatched: 7. CDR3 coding DNA: TGTGCCAGCAGTGACGTTCCAGCGGGGTACACCGGGGAGCTGTTTTTT. It is translated as CASSDVPAGYTGELFF.

The count of this clone is one. The gene calls are TRBV19 and TRBJ1-1; no clear D. The CDR3 extends over 13 amino acids. Germline CDR1 and CDR2: LNHDA and SQIVND (reference sequence). Trimming stripped 5 bases from V and 0 bases from J, with 7 bases between. CDR3 sequence reads: CASSPSLNTEAFF. The CDR3 nucleotides are TGTGCCAGTAGTCCCTCCTTGAACACTGAAGCTTTCTTT.

V and J are TRBV10-3 and TRBJ1-4; 9 bases match TRBD1. The CDR3 consists of 15 residues. Trimming at V came to 4 bases and at J to 7 bases, leaving 7 bases not matched to a gene. Germline V gene sequence: CDR1 ENHRY, CDR2 SYGVKD. CDR3 protein: CAISGGTGKSEKLFF. CDR3 nucleotide sequence: TGTGCCATCAGTGGAGGGACAGGGAAGAGTGAAAAACTGTTTTTT.

This clone was observed once. The chain uses TRBV19 and TRBJ1-1; D is possibly TRBD1 (5 bases). The CDR3 has 13 residues. Germline assignment: CDR1 LNHDA and CDR2 SQIVND (reference sequence). Trimming took 3 bases from V and 10 from J, leaving 15 bases between them. For the CDR3, the DNA is TGTGCCAGTAGTATTTCTACAGGCCCACGAGCTTTCTTT. It specifies CASSISTGPRAFF.

V is TRBV2 and J is TRBJ2-3, with TRBD2 matching over 13 bases. V lost 5 bases and J lost 5; bases outside the gene matches: 7. CDR3 length equals 16 residues. In germline, CDR1 is SNHLY, CDR2 FYNNEI. In DNA, the CDR3 is TGTGCCAGCAGTCCACGACTAGCGGGGGGTCTAGATACGCAGTATTTT. Its translation is CASSPRLAGGLDTQYF.

The J gene is TRBJ1-3, the V gene TRBV6-6; TRBD1 agrees at 7 bases. J lost 5 bases, V lost 6 bases, and 10 bases had no gene match. Germline V gives CDR1 MNHNY, CDR2 SVGAGI (reference sequence). The CDR3 sequence is 15 residues long. Here the CDR3 reads CASSATTGARNTIYF. CDR3 DNA sequence: TGTGCCAGCAGCGCAACCACAGGGGCTAGAAACACCATATATTTT.

CDR3 sequence (DNA): TGTGCCACCAGTGATTTGGTAAACTATGGCTACACCTTC. Residues: CATSDLVNYGYTF. The chain joins TRBV24-1 to TRBJ1-2; D is ambiguous. V shed 0 bases and J shed 2 bases, with 3 bases lying between them. The CDR3 loop spans 13 amino acids. CDR1 is KGHDR and CDR2 is SFDVKD in the germline V gene.

This rearrangement joins TRBV30 to TRBJ1-1; D is perhaps TRBD1 (6 bases). From germline, CDR1 is GTSNPN and CDR2 SVGIG (reference sequence). The CDR3 loop spans 11 amino acids. V lost 7 bases to trimming and J lost 11 bases, with 17 bases between them. CDR3 sequence reads: CALDRNPGAFF. CDR3 DNA: TGTGCCTTGGACAGAAACCCGGGGGCTTTCTTT.

The V call is TRBV29-1, the J call TRBJ2-2; 11 bases match TRBD1. This CDR3 comprises 13 residues. The V segment lost 7 bases and the J segment 3 bases; nucleotides outside the gene matches: 1. Germline-derived CDR1 and CDR2 are SQVTM and ANQGSEA. The CDR3 region is CSADRGHTGELFF. As DNA, the CDR3 is TGCAGCGCGGACAGGGGGCACACCGGGGAGCTGTTTTTT.

J is TRBJ2-3 and V is TRBV6-5; D gene ambiguous. CDR3 length equals 15 residues. V was clipped by 8 bases and J by 1 base, with 16 bases between them. Germline V CDR1 and CDR2: MNHEY, SVGAGI. Here the CDR3 DNA reads TGTGCCAGCTCTCCTTTAGCTCGGCGCACAGATACGCAGTATTTT. Amino acids: CASSPLARRTDTQYF.

This clone was recorded a few times. The rearrangement uses TRBV12-3 or TRBV12-4 and TRBJ1-1; D is uncertain. V was pared by 3 bases and J by 4 bases, with 9 bases between. The CDR3 is 13 residues long. The CDR3: CASSFESSTEAFF. As DNA, the CDR3 is TGTGCCAGCAGTTTCGAGTCAAGCACTGAAGCTTTCTTT.

Only a few counts were recorded for this clone. The V gene is TRBV27, the J gene TRBJ1-1; 8 bases line up with TRBD1. Germline V gives CDR1 MNHEY, CDR2 SMNVEV (reference sequence). V dropped 6 bases and J dropped 1; count of bases not matched to a gene: 13. This CDR3 region has 17 residues. The DNA for the CDR3 is TGTGCCAGCAGCAGAACCGACAGGGGATTCCGGAACACTGAAGCTTTCTTT. Amino acids: CASSRTDRGFRNTEAFF.

The CDR3 loop reads CASSLAGNEQYV. For the CDR3, the DNA is TGTGCCAGCAGCTTAGCGGGGAACGAGCAGTACGTC. The chain recombines TRBV13 with TRBJ2-7, with D possibly matching TRBD2 (5 bases). Deletions cut 1 base from V and 5 bases from J, with 6 bases between. The CDR3 runs 12 residues. Germline CDR1 PRHDT, CDR2 FYEKMQ (reference sequence).